A selection of T cell receptor beta chains follows, all from one sample in a study of blood T cell repertoires in COVID-19. Assay: immunoSEQ multiplex PCR; the TCRdb copy retains only in-frame clones and omits some. The data show about 160,000 clones, with roughly 88% seen just once and around 7% held by the top ten. Sequenced material: PBMCs or T cells enriched from blood (not recorded which). The source of these receptors is a woman aged 45-65 years who had recovered from COVID-19. Each CDR3 is given with its conserved first and last residue. The D gene is left open where the match is weak. Size is stated for part of the rows, as once, few or many counts, or as a class when the clone is expanded.

>.|TRBJ1-1|TRBV18|.
TGTGCCAGCTCCACCGCCAGGGGCGGCACTGAAGCTTTCTTT
CASSTARGGTEAFF
>.|TRBJ1-2|TRBV11-1|.
TGTGCCACCGGACTACTGGGCTATGGCTACACCTTC
CATGLLGYGYTF
>TRBD1|TRBJ2-7|TRBV4-3|.
TGCGCCAGCAGCCGGGACAGCCTTTCCTACGAGCAGTACTTC
CASSRDSLSYEQYF
>TRBD1|TRBJ1-5|TRBV5-1|.
TGCGCCAGCAGCTTAGGACAGGGTAGCAATCAGCCCCAGCATTTT
CASSLGQGSNQPQHF
>.|TRBJ2-1|TRBV24-1|.
TGTGCCACCAGTGATTTCCGCAGGGGTCCCCTGCCTATATACGACAATGAGCAGTTCTTC
CATSDFRRGPLPIYDNEQFF
>.|TRBJ1-1|TRBV2|few
TGTGCCAGCAGTCATGAAGCTTTCTTT
CASSHEAFF
>TRBD1|TRBJ1-6|TRBV5-1|few
TGCGCCAGCAGCGGGACAGGGAGCTCCTATAATTCACCCCTCCACTTT
CASSGTGSSYNSPLHF
>.|TRBJ2-2|TRBV6-2/TRBV6-3|.
TGTGCCAGCAGTCACAGGGTCTTAATCCCCGGGGAGCTGTTTTTT
CASSHRVLIPGELFF
>.|TRBJ1-2|TRBV7-8|.
TGTGCCAGCAGCTTACAGAGTGGAGAGGACACCTTCTATGGCTACACCTTC
CASSLQSGEDTFYGYTF
>.|TRBJ1-2|TRBV14|.
TGTGCCAGCAGCCCCTTTGCGGGGGTCGGCTACACCTTC
CASSPFAGVGYTF
>.|TRBJ2-4|TRBV6-2/TRBV6-3|.
TGTGCCAGCAGTTCTAGGGACTCTTCTATTGGAATAGCCAAAAACATTCAGTACTTC
CASSSRDSSIGIAKNIQYF
>TRBD2|TRBJ2-1|TRBV29-1|.
TGCAGCACGGGACTAGCCTACAATGAGCAGTTCTTC
CSTGLAYNEQFF
>TRBD2|TRBJ2-2|TRBV6-4|once
TGTGCCAGCAGACAAAATAGCGGGAGCACCGGGGAGCTGTTTTTT
CASRQNSGSTGELFF
>.|TRBJ1-4|TRBV14|.
TGTGCCAGCAGCCAAAGGGGTACTAATGAAAAACTGTTTTTT
CASSQRGTNEKLFF
>TRBD1|TRBJ2-5|TRBV5-5|.
TGTGCCAGCAGCCTCGGACAGGGCCCAGAGACCCAGTACTTC
CASSLGQGPETQYF
>.|TRBJ1-5|TRBV4-3|.
TGCGCCAGCAGCCAAGGGCTTGGCAATCAGCCCCAGCATTTT
CASSQGLGNQPQHF
>TRBD1|TRBJ1-6|TRBV7-9|.
TGTGCCAGCCGCACAGCGACAGGGCGTAATTCACCCCTCCACTTT
CASRTATGRNSPLHF
>TRBD2|TRBJ2-3|TRBV4-3|.
TGCGCCAGCAGCTCACGACTAGCGGGGGGAGATTGGACAGATACGCAGTATTTT
CASSSRLAGGDWTDTQYF
>.|TRBJ2-7|TRBV14|.
TGTGCCAGCAGCCGAGAGTATGGTAACAGGGCCATCTACGAGCAGTACTTC
CASSREYGNRAIYEQYF
>.|TRBJ1-5|TRBV2|.
TGTGCCAGCAGTGAAGAGGCCAGGGACATCCAGCATTTT
CASSEEARDIQHF
>.|TRBJ2-1|TRBV19|.
TGTGCCAGTACCTCTGAGACCTACAATGAGCAGTTCTTC
CASTSETYNEQFF
>TRBD1|TRBJ2-5|TRBV7-2|.
TGTGCCAGCACCCCGAACAGGGGAGTTAACCAAGAGACCCAGTACTTC
CASTPNRGVNQETQYF
>TRBD2|TRBJ2-2|TRBV9|.
TGTGCCAGCAGCGTATCACCCTGGGGGGGGAACACCGGGGAGCTGTTTTTT
CASSVSPWGGNTGELFF
>TRBD2|TRBJ2-1|TRBV7-9|.
TGTGCCAGCAGCCAACCTCTAGCGGGGGCCTACAATGAGCAGTTCTTC
CASSQPLAGAYNEQFF
>TRBD2|TRBJ2-1|TRBV14|.
TGTGCCAGCAGCCGCCGACTAGCGGGGCCTTCCTACAATGAGCAGTTCTTC
CASSRRLAGPSYNEQFF
>.|TRBJ1-1|TRBV7-2|.
TGTGCCAGCAGGCTCCAAAGTGGGGGGACTGAAGCTTTCTTT
CASRLQSGGTEAFF
>.|TRBJ2-5|TRBV6-2/TRBV6-3|.
TGTGCCAGCAGTTACTCGAGGAGGCAGACCCAGTACTTC
CASSYSRRQTQYF
>.|TRBJ2-1|TRBV27|.
TGTGCCAGCAGTCTTTTTAATTCTGAGCAGTTCTTC
CASSLFNSEQFF
>.|TRBJ2-1|TRBV7-9|.
TGTGCCAGCAGCTTAGACGTTAGCAATGAGCAGTTCTTC
CASSLDVSNEQFF
>.|TRBJ2-2|TRBV7-2|.
TGTGCCAGCAGCGAACGACAGGCGGTTGAGGCCGGGGAGCTGTTTTTT
CASSERQAVEAGELFF
>TRBD1|TRBJ1-2|TRBV19|.
TGTGCCAGTAGTCGCCCGGGACAGTCTAACTATGGCTACACCTTC
CASSRPGQSNYGYTF
>.|TRBJ2-7|TRBV21-1|.
TGTGCCAGCAGCAAAGACTACAGGGGGCCGAACGAGCAGTACTTC
CASSKDYRGPNEQYF
>.|TRBJ1-5|TRBV15|once
TGTGCCACCAGCAGAGCGACACTTAACAGCAATCAGCCCCAGCATTTT
CATSRATLNSNQPQHF
>TRBD1|TRBJ1-2|TRBV27|.
TGTGCCAGCAGTTCCGGACAGGGGCTGAACTATGGCTACACCTTC
CASSSGQGLNYGYTF
>.|TRBJ1-5|TRBV19|.
TGTGCCAGTAGTCCCTCCCCGGGGGGTATACGCAATCAGCCCCAGCATTTT
CASSPSPGGIRNQPQHF
>TRBD1|TRBJ2-1|TRBV7-3|.
TGTGCCAGCAGCTCCCGGGACAGGGGGTACAATGAGCAGTTCTTC
CASSSRDRGYNEQFF
>TRBD1|TRBJ2-4|TRBV7-2|.
TGTGCCAGCAGTTCCGGGACAGGGGGAAACATTCAGTACTTC
CASSSGTGGNIQYF
>.|TRBJ1-5|TRBV18|.
TGTGCCAGCTCCACCGATTGGGGGGATCAGCCCCAGCATTTT
CASSTDWGDQPQHF
>TRBD1|TRBJ1-5|TRBV10-3|.
TGTGCCATCAGCTCCGACAGGGGGCAACAGCCCCAGCATTTT
CAISSDRGQQPQHF
>TRBD1|TRBJ2-4|TRBV7-2|once
TGTGCCAGCAGCGCCACATCGACAGGGGGCGAAAACATTCAGTACTTC
CASSATSTGGENIQYF
>.|TRBJ2-2|TRBV4-3|.
TGCGCCAGCAGCCAAGCCCAAACGAACACCGGGGAGCTGTTTTTT
CASSQAQTNTGELFF
>.|TRBJ2-5|TRBV2|.
TGTGCCAGCAGTGATTCCTCCTATAGGGGGGGGGTTGAAGAGACCCAGTACTTC
CASSDSSYRGGVEETQYF
>.|TRBJ2-7|TRBV6-5|.
TGTGCCAGCAGTTTTACAGGGAACGGCGAGCAGTACTTC
CASSFTGNGEQYF
>.|TRBJ2-3|TRBV4-3|once
TGCGCCAGCAGCCAAGATTACAAACCTTTATCTAGCACAGATACGCAGTATTTT
CASSQDYKPLSSTDTQYF
>.|TRBJ1-1|TRBV9|.
TGTGCCAGCAGCGGAACCGGTAGAGGAGGGCCGAACACTGAAGCTTTCTTT
CASSGTGRGGPNTEAFF
>.|TRBJ2-5|TRBV5-1|.
TGCGCCAGCTTAGCAGGGGTCGTTGGGGAGACCCAGTACTTC
CASLAGVVGETQYF
>TRBD1|TRBJ1-2|TRBV30|few
TGTGCCTGGAGTTTCCCGGGACAGGGGAACTATGGCTACACCTTC
CAWSFPGQGNYGYTF
>TRBD2|TRBJ2-7|TRBV30|.
TGTGCCTGGACTGCACTCGGGACTAGCGGGGGATACGAGCAGTACTTC
CAWTALGTSGGYEQYF
>.|TRBJ1-2|TRBV20-1|.
TGCAGTGCTAGTCCCAAGAGAGGCTACACCTTC
CSASPKRGYTF
>.|TRBJ1-5|TRBV2|.
TGTGCCAGCAGTGACAGACAGAGCAATCAGCCCCAGCATTTT
CASSDRQSNQPQHF